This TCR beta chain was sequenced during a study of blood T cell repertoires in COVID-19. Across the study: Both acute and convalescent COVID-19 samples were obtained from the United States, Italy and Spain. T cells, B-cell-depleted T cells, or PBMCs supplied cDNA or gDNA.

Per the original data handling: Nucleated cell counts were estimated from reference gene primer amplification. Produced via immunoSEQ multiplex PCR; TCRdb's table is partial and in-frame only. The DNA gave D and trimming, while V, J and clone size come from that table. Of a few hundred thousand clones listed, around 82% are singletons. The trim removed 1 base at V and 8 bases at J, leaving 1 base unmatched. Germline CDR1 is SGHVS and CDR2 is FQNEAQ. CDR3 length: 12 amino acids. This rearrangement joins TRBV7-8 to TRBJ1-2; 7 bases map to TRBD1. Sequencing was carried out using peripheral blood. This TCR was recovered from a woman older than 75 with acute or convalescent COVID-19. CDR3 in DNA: TGTGCCAGCAGCTTAGGACAGGGAGGCTACACCTTC. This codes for CASSLGQGGYTF.